This entry is about one T cell receptor beta chain. This table comes from immunoSEQ multiplex PCR, and its TCRdb copy is limited to in-frame clones, with some not included. In the table there are 55,000 to 75,000 clones, around 93% of which are singletons. After removal of 5 bases from V and 3 bases from J, the junction contained 12 bases not matched to a gene. CDR3 length: 16 amino acids. The germline V gene encodes CDR1 SGHAT and CDR2 FQNNGV. The sample comes from a study of T cells after somatic rescue of genetic block. The source of this sequence is a man aged 40-50 years. Material for sequencing was peripheral blood mononuclear cells (PBMCs). The V call is TRBV11-2, the J call TRBJ2-7; 8 nucleotides align to TRBD1. The CDR3 DNA follows: TGTGCCAGCAGCCCCGTTGGTCGGACAGGGCGCTACGAGCAGTACTTC. It is translated as CASSPVGRTGRYEQYF.